In this sample, the clone carrying this T cell receptor (beta chain) turned up a few times. The junction had 11 bases not matched to a gene; V was cut back by 6 bases and J by 7 bases. CDR1 LNHDA and CDR2 SQIVND come from the germline V gene (reference sequence). This CDR3 is 15 amino acids long. The entry originates in a study of control samples from healthy donors and cancer patients. The method was immunoSEQ multiplex PCR; TCRdb's version includes in-frame clones alone and lacks a portion of them. The sample lists 190,000 or so clones, roughly 93% occurring once. This chain joins TRBV19 and TRBJ1-5; TRBD1 agrees at 8 bases. The sequencing sample was made of blood. The sequence was obtained from a man younger than 30 in good health. Written as DNA, the CDR3 is TGTGCCAGTAGACACTTCGACAGGGGCGGGCAGCCCCAGCATTTT. Amino acid sequence: CASRHFDRGGQPQHF.